The T cell receptor beta chain under discussion was sequenced for a study of CD8+ T cells in alopecia areata. Study summary: Twice a day, 5 to 10 mg of oral tofacitinib was administered to treated patients.

Only a few counts were recorded for this clone. The antigen is undetermined. As for treatment: oral pan-JAK inhibitor, 5-10 mg twice daily. The germline V gene encodes CDR1 SQVTM and CDR2 ANQGSEA. With 6 bases clipped from V and 2 bases from J, the junction kept 5 bases outside the gene matches. The CDR3 consists of 14 residues. RNA, once extracted, was reverse transcribed into cDNA for use as the sequencing template. Repertoires were generated with immunoSEQ multiplex PCR, while TCRdb's copy carries only in-frame clones and drops some. The sample gives about 190,000 clones, 55% to 70% of which show up once; approximately 0.7% is in the top ten. Whole-study results and caveats: Tofacitinib significantly reduced both scalp clonality and expanded CD8+ clones among the top 100. On tofacitinib, scalp and blood still held many of the expanded lesional clones.

The gene calls are TRBV29-1 and TRBJ2-4; 9 positions agree with TRBD2. The sequence was collected from a human donor with alopecia areata. Sequences were derived from CD4+ T cells sorted from blood, sampled at week 4, from a patient treated with tofacitinib. Here the CDR3 reads CSVLSGRSKNIQYF. CDR3 coding DNA: TGCAGCGTGCTTAGCGGGAGATCCAAAAACATTCAGTACTTC.